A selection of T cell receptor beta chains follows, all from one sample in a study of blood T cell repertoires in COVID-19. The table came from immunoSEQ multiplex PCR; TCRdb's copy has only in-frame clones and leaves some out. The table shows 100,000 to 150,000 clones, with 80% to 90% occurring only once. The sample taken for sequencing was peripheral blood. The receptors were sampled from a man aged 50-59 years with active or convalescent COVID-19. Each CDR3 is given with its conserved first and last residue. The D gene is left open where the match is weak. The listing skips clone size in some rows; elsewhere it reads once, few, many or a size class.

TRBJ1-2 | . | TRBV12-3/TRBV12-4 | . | CASSQTGNGYTF | TGTGCCAGCAGTCAAACAGGGAACGGCTACACCTTC
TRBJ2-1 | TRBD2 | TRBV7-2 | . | CASSLAGGPREQFF | TGTGCCAGCAGCTTAGCGGGAGGGCCGCGTGAGCAGTTCTTC
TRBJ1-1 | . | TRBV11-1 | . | CASSLAPERRGAFF | TGTGCCAGCAGCTTAGCGCCGGAACGGAGGGGAGCTTTCTTT
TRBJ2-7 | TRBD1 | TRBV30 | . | CAWSKLTGASYEQYF | TGTGCCTGGAGCAAACTGACAGGGGCCTCCTACGAGCAGTACTTC
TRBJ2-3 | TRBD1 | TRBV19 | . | CASSTRRTGWADTQYF | TGTGCCAGTAGTACCCGGAGGACAGGGTGGGCAGATACGCAGTATTTT
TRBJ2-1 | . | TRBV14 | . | CASSQGHGSGYEQFF | TGTGCCAGCAGCCAAGGTCACGGGAGTGGGTATGAGCAGTTCTTC
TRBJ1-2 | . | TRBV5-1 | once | CASSTNRDGNYGYTF | TGCGCCAGCAGCACGAACAGGGATGGTAACTATGGCTACACCTTC
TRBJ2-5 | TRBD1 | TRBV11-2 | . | CASSISGTEQETQYF | TGTGCCAGCAGCATATCCGGGACAGAACAAGAGACCCAGTACTTC
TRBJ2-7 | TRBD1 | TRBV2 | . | CASTQPQGVGEQYF | TGTGCCAGCACCCAACCTCAGGGGGTGGGGGAGCAGTACTTC
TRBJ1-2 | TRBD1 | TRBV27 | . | CASRSTGSYGYTF | TGTGCCAGCAGGTCGACAGGGTCCTATGGCTACACCTTC
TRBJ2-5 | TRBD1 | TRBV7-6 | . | CASSLGQGAGETQYF | TGTGCCAGCAGCTTGGGACAGGGGGCGGGGGAGACCCAGTACTTC
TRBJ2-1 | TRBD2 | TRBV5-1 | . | CASSLTSASSYNEQFF | TGCGCCAGCAGTCTAACTAGCGCGAGCTCCTACAATGAGCAGTTCTTC
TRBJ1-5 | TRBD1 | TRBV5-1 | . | CASSSGTDSNQPQHF | TGCGCCAGCAGCTCGGGGACAGATAGCAATCAGCCCCAGCATTTT
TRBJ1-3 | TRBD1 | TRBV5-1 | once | CASSLDGTAGNTIYF | TGCGCCAGCAGCTTGGACGGGACAGCTGGAAACACCATATATTTT
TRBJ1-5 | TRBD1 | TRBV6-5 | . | CASSLDRGGHQPQHF | TGTGCCAGCAGCCTGGACAGGGGAGGTCATCAGCCCCAGCATTTT
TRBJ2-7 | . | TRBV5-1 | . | CASSYNRDTYEQYF | TGCGCCAGCAGCTATAATAGGGACACCTACGAGCAGTACTTC
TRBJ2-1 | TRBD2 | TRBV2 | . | CASSQAGVAYNEQFF | TGTGCCAGCAGCCAAGCGGGAGTGGCTTACAATGAGCAGTTCTTC
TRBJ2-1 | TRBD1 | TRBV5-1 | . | CASSLARTGVNEQFF | TGCGCCAGCAGCTTGGCCCGGACAGGGGTCAATGAGCAGTTCTTC
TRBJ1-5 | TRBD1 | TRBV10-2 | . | CASRAGTHRGPQHF | TGCGCCAGCAGGGCCGGGACCCACAGGGGGCCCCAGCATTTT
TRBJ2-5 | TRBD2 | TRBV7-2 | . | CASTTGGRETQYF | TGTGCCAGCACCACGGGGGGGCGGGAGACCCAGTACTTC
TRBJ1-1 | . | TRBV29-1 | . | CSVEVAGLNTEAFF | TGCAGCGTTGAGGTTGCAGGGCTTAACACTGAAGCTTTCTTT
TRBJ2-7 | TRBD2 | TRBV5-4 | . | CASSLGAGRVGEQYF | TGTGCCAGCAGCTTGGGTGCAGGGAGGGTAGGCGAGCAGTACTTC
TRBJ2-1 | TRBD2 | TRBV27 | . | CASSQRRLAGGNEQFF | TGTGCCAGCAGTCAAAGACGACTAGCGGGAGGCAATGAGCAGTTCTTC
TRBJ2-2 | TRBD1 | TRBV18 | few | CASSPATGVNTGELFF | TGTGCCAGCTCACCAGCGACAGGGGTAAACACCGGGGAGCTGTTTTTT
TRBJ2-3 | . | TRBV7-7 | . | CASSLAERWGTDTQYF | TGTGCCAGCAGCTTAGCAGAGCGGTGGGGCACAGATACGCAGTATTTT
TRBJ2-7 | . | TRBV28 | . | CASRLGGGEMYEQYF | TGTGCCAGCAGGTTGGGCGGCGGGGAGATGTACGAGCAGTACTTC
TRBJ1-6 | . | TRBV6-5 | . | CASRRDNSPLHF | TGTGCCAGCAGACGCGATAATTCACCCCTCCACTTT
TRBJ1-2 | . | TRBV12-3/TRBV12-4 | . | CASSSGIGYTF | TGTGCCAGCAGTTCAGGTATTGGCTACACCTTC
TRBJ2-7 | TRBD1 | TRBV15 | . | CATSSDRGRPYEQYF | TGTGCCACCAGCAGCGACAGGGGGCGGCCCTACGAGCAGTACTTC
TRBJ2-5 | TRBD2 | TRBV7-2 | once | CASSLLLGGGATETQYF | TGTGCCAGCAGCTTATTACTAGGCGGGGGGGCCACGGAGACCCAGTACTTC
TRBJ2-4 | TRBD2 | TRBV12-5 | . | CASGMGLAEKNIQYF | TGTGCTAGTGGTATGGGACTAGCGGAAAAAAACATTCAGTACTTC
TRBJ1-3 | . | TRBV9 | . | CASSPSAGNTIYF | TGTGCCAGCTCCCCGTCGGCTGGAAACACCATATATTTT
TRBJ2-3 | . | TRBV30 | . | CAWRPGHITSDTQYF | TGTGCCTGGAGGCCGGGACATATAACTTCAGATACGCAGTATTTT
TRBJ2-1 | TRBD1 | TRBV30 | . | CAWSVRTGGEGSYNEQFF | TGTGCCTGGAGTGTTAGGACAGGGGGCGAAGGATCCTACAATGAGCAGTTCTTC
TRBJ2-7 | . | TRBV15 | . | CATSRGSGEQYF | TGTGCCACCAGCAGAGGATCAGGTGAGCAGTACTTC
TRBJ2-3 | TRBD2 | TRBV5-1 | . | CASSLAVSSGGSTDTQYF | TGCGCCAGCAGCTTGGCAGTCTCTAGCGGGGGCAGCACAGATACGCAGTATTTT
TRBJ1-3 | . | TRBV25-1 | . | CASSGSRGDDTIYF | TGTGCCAGCAGCGGGTCCCGCGGGGACGACACCATATATTTT
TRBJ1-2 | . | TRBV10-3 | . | CAITEGGRLGGYTF | TGTGCCATCACCGAGGGGGGGCGCCTTGGCGGCTACACCTTC
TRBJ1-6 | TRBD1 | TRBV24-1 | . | CATSDGTVNSPLHF | TGTGCCACCAGTGATGGGACAGTTAATTCACCCCTCCACTTT
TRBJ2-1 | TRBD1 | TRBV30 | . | CAASTGDPYNEQFF | TGTGCCGCCTCGACAGGGGACCCCTACAATGAGCAGTTCTTC
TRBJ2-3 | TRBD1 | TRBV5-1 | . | CASSPGTGATDTQYF | TGCGCCAGCAGCCCCGGGACAGGGGCTACAGATACGCAGTATTTT
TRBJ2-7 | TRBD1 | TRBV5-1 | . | CASSLEGQGNEQYF | TGCGCCAGCAGCTTGGAGGGACAGGGTAACGAGCAGTACTTC
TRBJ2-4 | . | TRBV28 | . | CASSLQIPTGIAKNIQYF | TGTGCCAGCAGTCTACAAATCCCCACAGGAATAGCCAAAAACATTCAGTACTTC
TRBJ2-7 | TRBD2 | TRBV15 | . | CATSREVGDYSYEQYF | TGTGCCACCAGCAGAGAAGTAGGGGACTACTCCTACGAGCAGTACTTC
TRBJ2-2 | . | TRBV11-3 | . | CASSLAGYTGELFF | TGTGCCAGCAGCTTAGCGGGTTACACCGGGGAGCTGTTTTTT
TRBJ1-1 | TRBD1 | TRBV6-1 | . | CASTRQGEAFF | TGTGCCAGCACTAGACAGGGGGAAGCTTTCTTT
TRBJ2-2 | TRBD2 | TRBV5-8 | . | CASSLEPGRRGAGELFF | TGTGCCAGCAGCTTGGAGCCTGGGCGGCGGGGGGCCGGGGAGCTGTTTTTT
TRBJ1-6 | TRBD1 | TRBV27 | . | CASSLDKGADSPLHF | TGTGCCAGCAGTTTAGATAAGGGGGCGGATTCACCCCTCCACTTT
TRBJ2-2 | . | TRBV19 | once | CASSTSGPFGELFF | TGTGCCAGTAGCACCTCGGGTCCTTTCGGGGAGCTGTTTTTT
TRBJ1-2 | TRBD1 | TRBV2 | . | CASSELRGADYGYTF | TGTGCCAGCAGTGAACTCAGGGGGGCCGACTATGGCTACACCTTC
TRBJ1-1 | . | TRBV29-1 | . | CSIVRGVGTEAFF | TGCAGCATTGTCCGGGGGGTAGGCACTGAAGCTTTCTTT
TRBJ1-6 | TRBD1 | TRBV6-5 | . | CASSPGGVDSPLHF | TGTGCCAGCAGTCCAGGGGGCGTAGATTCACCCCTCCACTTT
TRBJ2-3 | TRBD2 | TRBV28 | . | CASSSGTSGSTDTQYF | TGTGCCAGCAGCTCCGGGACTAGCGGTAGCACAGATACGCAGTATTTT